This T cell receptor (beta chain) emerged from a study of blood T cell repertoires in COVID-19. The overall study: Material from acute and convalescent COVID-19 was sourced from the United States, Italy and Spain. PBMCs, B-cell-depleted T cells, or T cells were the source of the cDNA or gDNA that made up the material.

In its sample, this clone was seen a few times. Per the original methods: Cell counts per sample came from amplifying reference gene primers. Repertoires were generated with immunoSEQ multiplex PCR, while TCRdb's copy carries only in-frame clones and drops some. From that table come the V and J calls and clone size; the DNA was used to work out D and trimming. Found here are some 89,000 clones, 81% of them singletons; the top ten hold about 4%. The CDR3 extends over 12 amino acids. Germline V CDR1 and CDR2: SEHNR, FQNEAQ (reference sequence). The junction had 6 bases not matched to a gene; V was cut back by 8 bases and J by 5 bases.

The rearrangement uses TRBV7-9 and TRBJ2-7; 7 bases match TRBD2. Input material: peripheral blood. This clonotype was obtained from a man aged 55 to 70 with acute or convalescent COVID-19. The CDR3 loop reads CASALGGDEQYF. The CDR3 DNA follows: TGTGCCAGCGCCTTGGGGGGGGACGAGCAGTACTTC.